What follows describes a single T cell receptor beta chain. Its antigen is not yet known. No base-level quality is on record; no much larger clone is a single base apart. Library construction relied on 5' RACE. Sequencing was performed on an Illumina HiSeq 2500. The second PCR ran for about 6 to 11 cycles and used a J-beta primer mix along with a sample-barcoded 5' primer. Each TCR beta cDNA molecule received a unique molecular identifier from a template-switch 5' adaptor carrying 12 random nucleotides. Each sample yielded at least 2.5 million CDR3-containing paired-end reads. The Mint cDNA synthesis kit, primed by a TRBC-specific oligonucleotide, was used to synthesize first-strand cDNA from all RNA. Following uracil-DNA glycosylase treatment, all cDNA underwent a first 18-cycle PCR with the universal primers M1SS and BC2_uni_R. The original pipeline was this. Normalization of each sample was performed by random selection of 1 million high-quality reads, each carrying a distinct molecular identifier. Instead of being binned into consensus sequences, reads with shared molecular identifiers were discarded. MiTCR, with a Q25 quality threshold and the strictest error-elimination algorithm, was used for CDR3 identification, clonotype clustering and error correction. A nonparametric unseen species model with Euler transformation was used to estimate lower-bound total TCR beta diversity. TCRdb applied fastp at Q25 and MiXCR to the public reads, then kept only in-frame beta chains. Entries are consolidated by CDR3 protein sequence, retaining the most common genes and DNA. These V and J calls are TCRdb output, not the study's own analysis. Present in this sample are about 1.4 million distinct CDR3 sequences, around 55% of which were seen just once. Over 5% of the sample rests with the top ten.

The donors were roughly 40 Caucasian individuals from Russia, aged 6 to 90 years, who were systemically healthy. Each donor gave ten milliliters of peripheral blood, drawn into EDTA-treated Vacutainer tubes. PBMCs were isolated by Ficoll-Paque density-gradient centrifugation, with at least 6.5 million obtained per sample. Trizol reagent was used to extract total RNA from PBMCs, with at least 6 micrograms per sample. The percentages of naive CD45RAhigh/CD27high T cells were determined by flow cytometry on a PBMC aliquot from every donor. The data originate from a study of blood T cells in healthy people across ages (dated by TCRdb to the mid-2010s). At the level of the whole study: Template switching captured roughly one uniquely barcoded TCR beta cDNA molecule per two T cells in model experiments. Two additional independent replicas of 1 million unique cDNA reads from the same blood draw were analyzed for two donors (one aged 18 to 30 and one aged 80 or older). Donors of different ages were randomly distributed across sequencing lanes to avoid experimental bias. Using deep sequencing normalized with unique cDNA molecular identifiers, the study measured how TCR beta repertoire diversity changes with age. The donors were split into four age groups: young (average around 15 years), middle-aged (roughly 42), aged (around 67) and long-lived (82).

The germline V gene gives CDR1 as SGHRS and CDR2 as YFSETQ. Trimming accounts for 6 bases at V and 5 bases at J, while the number of junction bases matched to no gene is 7. From cysteine to phenylalanine, the CDR3 is 15 amino acids long. Just CDR3 DNA is preserved here, 45 bases in frame from base 1. General conclusions and limits of the study: Since profiling was done on bulk unsorted PBMCs, naive and antigen-experienced compartments could not be conclusively compared. Compared with the aged group, more naive CD4+ T cells, fewer expanded clones and increased TCR diversity were shown by the long-lived group, suggesting age selection. Observed TCR beta diversity correlated strongly with the percentage of naive T cells measured by flow cytometry. Estimates of total diversity based on one million sequenced T cells were considered lower bounds and underestimates. Because donor CMV infection status was unknown, age-related changes in expanded clonotypes were potentially confounded. As age increased, observed TCR beta diversity per million T cells dropped in a roughly linear way, and a significant reduction was already evident by age 40.

This chain is built from TRBV5-1 and TRBJ2-1, and TRBD2 aligns with 11 junction nucleotides. Sequenced input: blood. The sequence derives from a man aged 18-30 years in good health. CDR3 reads: CASNPGTSGNNEQFF. At the DNA level, the sequence is TGCGCCAGCAACCCCGGGACTAGCGGTAACAATGAGCAGTTCTTC.